One and the same sample provided the 17 T cell receptor beta chains below, sequenced in a study of shared clonotypes between healthy human individuals. The data were produced by immunoSEQ multiplex PCR, yet TCRdb's version contains in-frame clones alone and is incomplete. The sample comprises more than 900,000 clones, around three quarters of which are singletons, and roughly 0.65% rests with the top ten. The sample taken for sequencing was memory CD4+ T cells from PBMCs. As to subset: CD45RA-negative fraction. All receptors come from a man younger than 30 in good health. Some clones in this sample may be carry-over from other donors' samples.

This sequence joins TRBV18 and TRBJ2-6; the D gene is possibly TRBD1 (6 bases). V was cut by 3 bases and J by 2 bases, with 14 bases left in between. The CDR3 is made up of 17 amino acids. Germline V CDR1 and CDR2: KGHSH, LQKENI. CDR3 loop: CASSPNTPGAGANVLTF. CDR3 bases: TGTGCCAGCTCACCTAATACCCCAGGGGCTGGGGCCAACGTCCTGACTTTC.

The chain joins TRBV10-3 to TRBJ1-5; a weak D match, TRBD1 (6 bases). The V gene lost 6 bases and the J gene lost 1 base, with 13 bases spanning the gap. Germline CDR1 and CDR2: ENHRY and SYGVKD. This CDR3 region has 15 residues. The CDR3 reads CAISRGWGSNQPQHF. The CDR3 DNA reads TGTGCCATCAGCAGGGGATGGGGGAGCAATCAGCCCCAGCATTTT.

The chain carries TRBV7-9 and TRBJ1-1; 7 bases agree with TRBD1. The CDR3 length is 14 residues. From germline, CDR1 is SEHNR and CDR2 FQNEAQ (reference sequence). V shed 7 bases, J shed 4 bases, and the junction held 9 bases outside the gene matches. The CDR3 spells CASNEKTGPTEAFF. The DNA of the CDR3 is TGTGCCAGCAACGAAAAGACAGGGCCCACTGAAGCTTTCTTT.

This clone was recorded a few times. This rearrangement joins TRBV30 to TRBJ1-2, with 8 bases lining up with TRBD1. Looked up from germline, CDR1 is GTSNPN and CDR2 is SVGIG (reference sequence). J gave up 6 bases and V 4 bases, and 10 bases lay outside the gene matches. The CDR3 has 14 residues. The CDR3 spells CAWKTRGLYDGYTF. CDR3 coding DNA: TGTGCCTGGAAAACCAGGGGGCTATACGATGGCTACACCTTC.

J is TRBJ2-5 and V is TRBV10-1, with TRBD2 matching over 9 bases. The CDR3 contains 21 residues. The J segment lost 4 bases and the V segment lost 3 bases, leaving 24 bases of the junction unmatched. Per germline, CDR1 WNHNN and CDR2 SYGVQD (reference sequence). The CDR3 nucleotides read TGCGCCAGCAGTGATGGACAAAAGAGACGATGGGGCGGGAGGGCAGCAGAGACCCAGTACTTC. Translating gives CASSDGQKRRWGGRAAETQYF.

The chain employs TRBV10-3 and TRBJ1-1; 10 nucleotides match TRBD1. Germline assignment: CDR1 ENHRY and CDR2 SYGVKD. The CDR3 sequence is 15 residues long. Trimming cost V 6 bases and J 3 bases; bases outside gene matches: 7. CDR3 in amino acids: CAISPRGTGDTEAFF. CDR3 coding DNA: TGTGCCATCAGCCCGAGGGGGACAGGGGACACTGAAGCTTTCTTT.

This sequence joins TRBV12-5 and TRBJ2-2; D uncertain. Germline CDR1 LGHNT, CDR2 FRNRAP. The CDR3 contains 18 residues. The V and J ends lost 2 bases and 0 bases respectively, with 16 bases between them. The CDR3: CASGLRPFGPSNTGELFF. The DNA of the CDR3 is TGTGCTAGTGGTTTGCGCCCTTTTGGTCCGTCGAACACCGGGGAGCTGTTTTTT.

The chain links TRBV5-1 to TRBJ2-3; D ambiguous. The V end was cut by 0 bases, the J end by 8 bases, with 10 bases between. Germline V lookup: CDR1 SGHRS, CDR2 YFSETQ. CDR3 length equals 13 residues. In nucleotides, the CDR3 is TGCGCCAGCAGCTTGGTTCCCGGCGGTACGCAGTATTTT. Translation gives CASSLVPGGTQYF.

Remarks on this clone: The DNA is left out, because the CDR3 cannot be placed on it with certainty; the CDR3 is given as TCRdb lists it. The chain links TRBV5-6 to TRBJ2-1; no check of the table's D call, TRBD2, against the DNA was made. CDR1 and CDR2 from the germline V gene are SGHDT and YYEEEE. The CDR3 contains 15 residues when both ends are counted. CDR3 in amino acids: CASSARPDFGNEQFF.

The V call is TRBV11-2, the J call TRBJ2-7; 13 nucleotides line up with TRBD2. The germline CDR1 and CDR2 sequences are SGHAT and FQNNGV. The CDR3 consists of 15 residues. Trimming cost V 5 bases and J 5 bases; bases outside gene matches: 6. In DNA, the CDR3 is TGTGCCAGCAGCAGACTAGCGGGAGGATCCCACGAGCAGTACTTC. Amino acids: CASSRLAGGSHEQYF.

The gene calls are TRBV5-6 and TRBJ1-2; D unclear. The CDR3 spans 11 residues. V was shortened by 3 bases and J by 3 bases, with 3 bases between the two germline ends. The germline V gene encodes CDR1 SGHDT and CDR2 YYEEEE. CDR3 sequence (DNA): TGTGCCAGCAGCTCCTACTATGGCTACACCTTC. It yields the protein CASSSYYGYTF.

The chain uses TRBV11-1 and TRBJ2-2, with TRBD2 as a possible D gene (6 bases). With 2 bases removed from V and 3 bases from J, the gap between germline ends came to 10 bases. Germline loops: CDR1 SGHAT, CDR2 FQDESV (reference sequence). The CDR3 contains 15 residues. The CDR3: CASSLRLGDTGELFF. The CDR3 DNA sequence: TGTGCCAGCAGCTTAAGACTAGGGGACACCGGGGAGCTGTTTTTT.

This clone was recorded a few times. The genes are TRBV7-8 and TRBJ2-5; no definite D call. Trimming left V 1 base short and J 4 bases short, with 4 bases between. The CDR3 contains 12 residues. The germline gives CDR1 SGHVS, CDR2 FQNEAQ. The CDR3 DNA reads TGTGCCAGCAGCTTAGAGAGAGAGACCCAGTACTTC. This translates into CASSLERETQYF.

The chain carries TRBV28 and TRBJ1-1; TRBD1 might be the D (6 bases). Germline V gene data show CDR1 as MDHEN and CDR2 as SYDVKM. CDR3 length: 13 residues. Trimming cost V 1 base and J 9 bases, with 12 bases left between them. The CDR3 DNA sequence: TGTGCCAGCAGTTTATTCCGGACAGCTAAAGCTTTCTTT. Its translation: CASSLFRTAKAFF.

The CDR3 DNA reads TGTGCCAGCAGCCTGGGGGGGTCTGAAGCTTTCTTT. It specifies CASSLGGSEAFF. The V call is TRBV28, the J call TRBJ1-1; possibly TRBD1 for D (5 bases). The CDR3 is 12 residues long. V was cut by 6 bases and J by 6 bases, with 11 bases left in between. CDR1 and CDR2 (germline): MDHEN, SYDVKM.

The table lists this clone with many counts. The rearrangement uses TRBV6-6 and TRBJ1-2, with 7 bases aligning to TRBD1. V was pared by 5 bases and J by 7 bases, with 10 bases of the junction left unmatched. Germline V gene lookup returns CDR1 MNHNY and CDR2 SVGAGI (reference sequence). CDR3 length: 14 residues. The CDR3 DNA is TGTGCCAGCAGTCCCGGGACAGTCGCTTTTGGCTACACCTTC. This codes for CASSPGTVAFGYTF.

The chain employs TRBV27 and TRBJ1-5; D ambiguous. The germline V and J ends were trimmed by 1 base and 3 bases, with 13 bases remaining between them. This CDR3 has 16 amino acids. Germline-derived CDR1 and CDR2 are MNHEY and SMNVEV (reference sequence). This chain's CDR3 is CASSLYGMQPNQPQHF. The CDR3 nucleotides are TGTGCCAGCAGTTTATATGGGATGCAGCCCAATCAGCCCCAGCATTTT.